Presented here are 20 T cell receptor beta chains from one specimen sequenced in a study of a mutant IDH1 vaccine in newly diagnosed glioma. The time point denotes: baseline, week 1 (first vaccination visit). The treatment is: pre-vaccination baseline after standard-of-care therapy. The method was immunoSEQ multiplex PCR; TCRdb's version includes in-frame clones alone and lacks a portion of them. The sample lists some 59,000 clones, approximately 80% occurring once. The sequences come from PBMCs, collected from a glioma patient treated with radiotherapy, temozolomide or both. The receptors stem from a man aged 18-30 years with glioma.

This clone has more than one count but fewer than ten. The J gene is TRBJ1-2, the V gene TRBV27; tentative D call: TRBD1 (5 bases). CDR1 MNHEY and CDR2 SMNVEV come from the germline V gene (reference sequence). V lost 6 bases, J lost 8 bases, and 22 bases lay in between. CDR3 length: 15 residues. CDR3 region: CASSDLPGPALGYTF. CDR3 coding DNA: TGTGCCAGCAGCGATCTACCGGGGCCGGCGCTGGGCTACACCTTC.

The CDR3 protein is CASSERRGSNQPQHF. DNA for the CDR3: TGTGCCAGCAGTGAAAGACGAGGAAGCAATCAGCCCCAGCATTTT. The J gene is TRBJ1-5, the V gene TRBV2, with D hard to call. The CDR3 totals 15 residues. The V end lost 2 bases, the J end lost 1 base, and 9 bases lay between the germline ends. The germline gives CDR1 SNHLY, CDR2 FYNNEI.

This chain uses TRBV18 with TRBJ2-7; no reliable D call. This CDR3 is 13 amino acids long. V was cut by 2 bases and J by 1 base, with 6 bases left in between. CDR1 KGHSH and CDR2 LQKENI come from the germline V gene. CDR3: CASSPSRSYEQYF. The CDR3 DNA follows: TGTGCCAGCTCACCAAGCAGGTCCTACGAGCAGTACTTC.

This chain joins TRBV29-1 and TRBJ2-1, with D perhaps matching TRBD2 (5 bases). Trimming removed 7 bases from V and 5 bases from J, with 15 bases in between. CDR1 is SQVTM and CDR2 is ANQGSEA in the germline V gene. This CDR3 is 13 amino acids long. CDR3 nucleotide sequence: TGCAGCGCCGCACACGGAGGCCACAATGAGCAGTTCTTC. Translating it yields CSAAHGGHNEQFF.

The chain is built from TRBV5-1 and TRBJ1-1; D is uncertain. Trimming took 4 bases from V and 0 from J, leaving 13 bases between them. From germline, CDR1 is SGHRS and CDR2 YFSETQ. The CDR3 totals 15 residues. The CDR3 loop is CASSEDAGMNTEAFF. The CDR3 nucleotides are TGCGCCAGCAGCGAGGATGCGGGTATGAACACTGAAGCTTTCTTT.

DNA for the CDR3: TGTGCCAGCAGCTTGCGGGGGAGCACTGAAGCTTTCTTT. It translates to CASSLRGSTEAFF. The rearrangement joins TRBV5-4 to TRBJ1-1; D perhaps matches TRBD1 (5 bases). From germline, CDR1 is SGHNT and CDR2 YYREEE (reference sequence). The CDR3 is 13 residues long. Trimming cost V 1 base and J 4 bases, with 8 bases left between them.

A few counts support this clone. The gene calls are TRBV29-1 and TRBJ2-2; no clear D. Between the trimmed V and J ends, which lost 6 bases and 5 bases, there was a span of 13 bases. Germline CDR1 and CDR2: SQVTM and ANQGSEA. CDR3 length: 13 residues. CDR3 residues: CSVRKDGTGELFF. CDR3 nucleotides: TGCAGCGTGCGGAAAGACGGGACCGGGGAGCTGTTTTTT.

The V and J genes are TRBV4-3 and TRBJ1-2; no clear D. The CDR3 runs to 15 residues. Deletions cut 0 bases from V and 1 base from J, with 9 bases between. Germline CDR1 reads LGHNA; CDR2 reads YSLEER. Written as DNA, the CDR3 is TGCGCCAGCAGCCAAGATGGACGGGATAACTATGGCTACACCTTC. Residues: CASSQDGRDNYGYTF.

The chain employs TRBV7-2 and TRBJ2-3; 9 nucleotides line up with TRBD2. The CDR3 has 14 amino acids. CDR1 and CDR2 (germline): SGHTA, FQGNSA. V was clipped by 6 bases and J by 2 bases; unmatched bases: 3. The chain's CDR3 is CASRKRGDTDTQYF. DNA of the CDR3: TGTGCCAGCAGAAAGCGGGGGGACACAGATACGCAGTATTTT.

The chain joins TRBV25-1 to TRBJ1-5; no definite D call. The germline V gene has CDR1 MGHDK and CDR2 SYGVNS. The CDR3 consists of 14 residues. Trimming took off 5 bases at V and 1 base at J, with 9 bases between the two ends. As DNA, the CDR3 is TGTGCCAGCAGTAGAACCGGGAGCAATCAGCCCCAGCATTTT. It encodes CASSRTGSNQPQHF.

The rearrangement joins TRBV19 to TRBJ2-7; D remains unclear. Between the trimmed V and J ends, which lost 1 base and 6 bases, there was a span of 13 bases. This CDR3 spans 14 amino acids. Germline V gives CDR1 LNHDA, CDR2 SQIVND (reference sequence). The CDR3 sequence is CASSIVLAVGEQYF. CDR3 in DNA: TGTGCCAGTAGTATAGTGTTGGCAGTGGGCGAGCAGTACTTC.

V and J are TRBV2 and TRBJ2-5; possibly TRBD2 for D (5 bases). This CDR3 comprises 13 residues. Germline CDR1 is SNHLY and CDR2 is FYNNEI. Trimming shortened V by 7 bases and J by 4 bases, and 13 bases separated the two germline ends. This CDR3 is CASKRTPGETQYF. CDR3 in DNA: TGTGCCAGCAAGAGGACTCCCGGAGAGACCCAGTACTTC.

This rearrangement joins TRBV13 to TRBJ2-3, with 9 positions matching TRBD2. Germline assignment: CDR1 PRHDT and CDR2 FYEKMQ (reference sequence). V trimming: 3 bases; J trimming: 2 bases; junction bases outside the gene matches: 9. This CDR3 comprises 17 residues. The CDR3 loop is CASSFSVVAGVTDTQYF. The DNA for the CDR3 is TGTGCCAGCAGCTTTTCGGTAGTAGCGGGAGTCACAGATACGCAGTATTTT.

The chain combines TRBV27 with TRBJ1-6, with D possibly being TRBD1 (5 bases). The CDR3 is made up of 15 amino acids. Germline V gene data show CDR1 as MNHEY and CDR2 as SMNVEV (reference sequence). V was shortened by 1 base and J by 6 bases, with 10 bases between the two germline ends. The CDR3: CASSLWGSRNSPLHF. The CDR3, as DNA: TGTGCCAGCAGTTTATGGGGGAGCCGTAATTCACCCCTCCACTTT.

In DNA, the CDR3 is TGTGCCAGCAGTACCTCGGACAGACGCTATGGCTACACCTTC. Translating it yields CASSTSDRRYGYTF. J is TRBJ1-2 and V is TRBV27, with a possible D match to TRBD1 (6 bases). V lost 5 bases to trimming and J lost 4 bases, with 14 bases between them. The CDR3 is made up of 14 amino acids. The germline V gene has CDR1 MNHEY and CDR2 SMNVEV (reference sequence).

This chain links TRBV7-2 with TRBJ2-7, with 7 positions matching TRBD2. The germline gives CDR1 SGHTA, CDR2 FQGNSA. The CDR3 extends over 14 amino acids. Germline trimming cut 8 bases from V and 3 bases from J; bases unmatched to any gene: 10. Written as DNA, the CDR3 is TGTGCCAGCGGCCCGGGGGGAGTAAGCTACGAGCAGTACTTC. Encoded protein: CASGPGGVSYEQYF.

The rearrangement uses TRBV30 and TRBJ2-1; no definite D call. Germline CDR1 is GTSNPN and CDR2 is SVGIG (reference sequence). This CDR3 region has 13 residues. V lost 4 bases, J lost 4 bases, and 11 bases lay in between. In DNA form, the CDR3 reads TGTGCCTGGATCCGGCCCACGTACAATGAGCAGTTCTTC. Protein product: CAWIRPTYNEQFF.

In DNA, the CDR3 is TGTGCCACCAGCAGAACTAGCGGGACCTACGAGCAGTACTTC. This sequence encodes CATSRTSGTYEQYF. The chain has TRBV15 and TRBJ2-7; TRBD2 aligns across 10 bases. Germline V CDR1 and CDR2: LNHNV, YYDKDF (reference sequence). The length of the CDR3 is 14 residues. Trimming took 2 bases from V and 2 from J; bases not matched to a gene: 0.

The sample holds a few counts of this clone. This chain connects TRBV9 to TRBJ1-2; no clear D. Trimming cost V 0 bases and J 8 bases, with 11 bases left between them. The CDR3 is made up of 13 amino acids. CDR1 and CDR2 (germline): SGDLS, YYNGEE. The DNA of the CDR3 is TGTGCCAGCAGCGTAGTGTCGGGGAAAGGCTACACCTTC. Its protein product is CASSVVSGKGYTF.

The chain couples TRBV30 to TRBJ1-2; D unresolved. Germline CDR1 and CDR2: GTSNPN and SVGIG (reference sequence). CDR3 length: 15 amino acids. V dropped 1 base and J dropped 0 bases, with 12 bases sitting between them. The CDR3 reads CAWSEGLNSNYGYTF. The CDR3 nucleotides read TGTGCCTGGAGTGAGGGCCTAAACTCTAACTATGGCTACACCTTC.